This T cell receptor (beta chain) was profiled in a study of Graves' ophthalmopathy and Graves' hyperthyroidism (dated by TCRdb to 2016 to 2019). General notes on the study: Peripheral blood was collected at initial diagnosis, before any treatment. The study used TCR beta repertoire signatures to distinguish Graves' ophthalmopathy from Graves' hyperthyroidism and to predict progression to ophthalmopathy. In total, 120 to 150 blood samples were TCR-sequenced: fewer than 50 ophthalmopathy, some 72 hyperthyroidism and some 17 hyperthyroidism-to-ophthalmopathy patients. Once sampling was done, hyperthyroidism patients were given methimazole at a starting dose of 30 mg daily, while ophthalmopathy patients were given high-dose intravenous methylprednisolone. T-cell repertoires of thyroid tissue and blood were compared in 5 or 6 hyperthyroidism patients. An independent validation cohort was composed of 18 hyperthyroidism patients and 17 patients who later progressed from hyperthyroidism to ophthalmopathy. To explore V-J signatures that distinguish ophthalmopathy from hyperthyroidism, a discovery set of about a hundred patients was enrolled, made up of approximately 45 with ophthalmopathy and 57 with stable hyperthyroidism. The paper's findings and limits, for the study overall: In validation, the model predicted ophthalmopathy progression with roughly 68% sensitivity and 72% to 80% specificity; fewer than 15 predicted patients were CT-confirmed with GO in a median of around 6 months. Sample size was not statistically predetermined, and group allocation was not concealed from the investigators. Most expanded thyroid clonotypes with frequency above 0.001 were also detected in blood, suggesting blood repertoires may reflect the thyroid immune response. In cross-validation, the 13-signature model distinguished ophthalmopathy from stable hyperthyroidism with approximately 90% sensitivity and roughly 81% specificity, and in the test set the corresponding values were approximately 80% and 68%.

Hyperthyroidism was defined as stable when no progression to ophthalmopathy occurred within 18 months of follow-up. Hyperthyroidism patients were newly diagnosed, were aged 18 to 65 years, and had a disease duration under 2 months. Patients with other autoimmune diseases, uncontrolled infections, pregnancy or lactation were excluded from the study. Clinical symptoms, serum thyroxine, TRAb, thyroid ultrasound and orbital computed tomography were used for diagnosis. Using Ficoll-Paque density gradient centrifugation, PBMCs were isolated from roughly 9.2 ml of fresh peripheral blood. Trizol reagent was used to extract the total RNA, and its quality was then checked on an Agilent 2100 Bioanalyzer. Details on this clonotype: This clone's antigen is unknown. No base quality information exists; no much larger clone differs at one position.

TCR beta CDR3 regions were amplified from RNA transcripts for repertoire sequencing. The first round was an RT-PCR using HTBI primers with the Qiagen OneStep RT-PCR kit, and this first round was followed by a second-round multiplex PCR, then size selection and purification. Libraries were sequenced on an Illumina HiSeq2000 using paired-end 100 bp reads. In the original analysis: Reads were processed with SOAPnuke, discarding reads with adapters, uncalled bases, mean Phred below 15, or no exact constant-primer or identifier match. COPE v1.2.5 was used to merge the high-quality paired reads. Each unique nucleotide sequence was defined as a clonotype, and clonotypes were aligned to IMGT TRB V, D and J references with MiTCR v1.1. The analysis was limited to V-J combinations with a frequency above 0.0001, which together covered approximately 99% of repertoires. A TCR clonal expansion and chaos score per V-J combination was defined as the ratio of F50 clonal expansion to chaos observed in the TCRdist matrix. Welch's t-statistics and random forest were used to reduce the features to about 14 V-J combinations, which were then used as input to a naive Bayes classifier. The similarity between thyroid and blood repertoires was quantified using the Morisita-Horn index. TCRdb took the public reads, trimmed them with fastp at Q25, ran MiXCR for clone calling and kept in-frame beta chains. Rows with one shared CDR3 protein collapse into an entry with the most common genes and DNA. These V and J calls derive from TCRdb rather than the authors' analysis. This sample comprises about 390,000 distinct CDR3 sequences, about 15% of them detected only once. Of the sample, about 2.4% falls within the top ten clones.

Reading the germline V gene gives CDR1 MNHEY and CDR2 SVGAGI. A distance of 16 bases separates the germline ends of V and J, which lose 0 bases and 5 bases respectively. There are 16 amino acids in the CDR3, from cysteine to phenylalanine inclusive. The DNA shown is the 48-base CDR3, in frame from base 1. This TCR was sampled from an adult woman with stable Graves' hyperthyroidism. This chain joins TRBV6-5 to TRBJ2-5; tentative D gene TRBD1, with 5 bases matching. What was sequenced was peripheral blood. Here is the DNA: TGTGCCAGCAGTTACTCGAGAGCCACAGGTCGGGAGACCCAGTACTTC. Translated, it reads CASSYSRATGRETQYF.